These 23 T cell receptor beta chains were all obtained from the same sample, sequenced in a study of blood T cell repertoires in COVID-19. TCRdb's copy holds only in-frame clones and misses some; the assay was immunoSEQ multiplex PCR. The table has about 320,000 clones, about 82% seen once. The sequencing sample was made of peripheral blood. These receptors all come from a human donor in a cohort sampled during active COVID-19.

The CDR3 region has the DNA TGTGCCAGCAGCCCATTGCCCGCGGGGGTAAACATTCAGTACTTC. It encodes CASSPLPAGVNIQYF. The chain joins TRBV7-9 to TRBJ2-4, with TRBD2 matching 7 bases. The CDR3 sequence is 15 residues long. With V trimmed by 5 bases and J by 6 bases, 10 bases remained unmatched. Per germline, CDR1 SEHNR and CDR2 FQNEAQ (reference sequence).

This clone has just a few counts. The chain joins TRBV24-1 to TRBJ1-1; 7 positions match TRBD1. Germline CDR1 and CDR2: KGHDR and SFDVKD. V lost 6 bases to trimming and J lost 2 bases; unmatched junction nucleotides: 5. The CDR3 is 14 amino acids. As DNA, the CDR3 is TGTGCCACCAGTAAAGGGGGCGATAACACTGAAGCTTTCTTT. It codes for CATSKGGDNTEAFF.

V is TRBV24-1 and J is TRBJ2-1, with D possibly TRBD2 on 6 matching bases. CDR1 is KGHDR, CDR2 SFDVKD, per germline. This CDR3 is 16 amino acids long. Trimming cost V 5 bases and J 3 bases, with 16 bases left between them. CDR3 amino acids: CATSGKGGAFYNEQFF. The CDR3 DNA sequence: TGTGCCACCAGTGGGAAAGGCGGGGCTTTCTACAATGAGCAGTTCTTC.

J is TRBJ1-3 and V is TRBV19, with 7 positions matching TRBD1. The CDR3 spans 16 residues. Unmatched junction bases numbered 7, after V lost 5 bases and J lost 0 bases. In germline, CDR1 is LNHDA, CDR2 SQIVND (reference sequence). In DNA, the CDR3 is TGTGCCAGTAGTCCTTGGACAGGAATCTCTGGAAACACCATATATTTT. This encodes CASSPWTGISGNTIYF.

The chain has TRBV19 and TRBJ1-6; 9 nucleotides match TRBD1. CDR3 length equals 17 residues. Unmatched junction bases numbered 8, after V lost 6 bases and J lost 2 bases. Germline assignment: CDR1 LNHDA and CDR2 SQIVND (reference sequence). The CDR3 DNA is TGTGCCAGTAGCCCTGGACAGGGGAGGACCTATAATTCACCCCTCCACTTT. Protein sequence: CASSPGQGRTYNSPLHF.

The chain joins TRBV20-1 to TRBJ2-3; TRBD2 matches 14 bases. Germline trimming cut 3 bases from V and 6 bases from J; bases unmatched to any gene: 5. CDR3 length: 15 residues. Germline V CDR1 and CDR2: DFQATT, SNEGSKA (reference sequence). Here the CDR3 reads CSASGTSGGSDTQYF. Here the CDR3 DNA reads TGCAGTGCTAGTGGGACTAGCGGGGGTTCGGATACGCAGTATTTT.

This chain links TRBV10-2 with TRBJ1-5; D gene ambiguous. Per the germline V gene, CDR1 is WSHSY and CDR2 is SAAADI. The V gene lost 0 bases and the J gene lost 4 bases, with 7 bases spanning the gap. This CDR3 is 14 amino acids long. CDR3 nucleotide sequence: TGCGCCAGCAGTGAGTCGGCTGCAAATCAGCCCCAGCATTTT. Its protein is CASSESAANQPQHF.

The CDR3 reads CASSQRTSVGGELFF. For the CDR3, the DNA is TGTGCCAGCAGCCAGCGGACTAGCGTGGGCGGGGAGCTGTTTTTT. V gene TRBV3-1 (or the pseudogene TRBV3-2) combines with J gene TRBJ2-2; 9 bases are shared with TRBD2. J lost 7 bases, V lost 3 bases, and 6 bases had no gene match. The CDR3 runs 15 residues. Germline V gene data show CDR1 as LGHDT and CDR2 as YNNKEL (reference sequence).

This clone was picked up a small number of times. The genes are TRBV9 and TRBJ1-3; tentatively, D is TRBD1 (6 bases). Germline V gives CDR1 SGDLS, CDR2 YYNGEE. The CDR3 is 13 amino acids. The ends were cut back, 3 bases at V and 4 bases at J, with 8 bases in the middle. The CDR3 is CASSGQGGNTIYF. DNA for the CDR3: TGTGCCAGCAGCGGGCAGGGGGGAAACACCATATATTTT.

J is TRBJ1-2 and V is TRBV18; D remains unclear. This CDR3 is 11 amino acids long. CDR1 and CDR2 (germline): KGHSH, LQKENI. V shed 6 bases and J shed 5 bases, with 7 bases lying between them. CDR3 nucleotides: TGTGCCAGCTCCGCGCATTATGGCTACACCTTC. This translates into CASSAHYGYTF.

This clone has only one observation. The chain employs TRBV18 and TRBJ2-1; 15 bases match TRBD2. The CDR3 has 19 residues. Germline CDR1 KGHSH, CDR2 LQKENI. After removal of 3 bases from V and 3 bases from J, the junction contained 9 bases not matched to a gene. The CDR3 protein is CASSPRTSGGGTIYNEQFF. The DNA of the CDR3 is TGTGCCAGCTCACCGAGGACTAGCGGGGGGGGGACCATCTACAATGAGCAGTTCTTC.

The CDR3 nucleotides are TGTGCCAGCAGCGTAGCTAGCGGGGGGCAGGAGACCCAGTACTTC. It encodes CASSVASGGQETQYF. This chain uses TRBV9 with TRBJ2-5; TRBD2 aligns across 11 bases. This CDR3 comprises 15 residues. The germline CDR1 and CDR2 sequences are SGDLS and YYNGEE. Germline trimming cut 0 bases from V and 5 bases from J; bases unmatched to any gene: 3.

The chain carries TRBV3-1 (or the pseudogene TRBV3-2) and TRBJ1-3; D call uncertain. Trimming cost V 5 bases and J 8 bases, with 7 bases left between them. The germline gives CDR1 LGHDT, CDR2 YNNKEL (reference sequence). The CDR3 has 11 residues. CDR3 loop: CASSVGYTIYF. The CDR3 DNA sequence: TGTGCCAGCAGCGTGGGCTACACCATATATTTT.

This chain uses TRBV28 with TRBJ2-2; maybe TRBD1 (5 bases). Germline CDR1 MDHEN, CDR2 SYDVKM. Trimming stripped 1 base from V and 0 bases from J, with 9 bases between. CDR3 length: 16 amino acids. The CDR3 DNA reads TGTGCCAGCAGTTTATTTCAGGGATCGAACACCGGGGAGCTGTTTTTT. Its translation is CASSLFQGSNTGELFF. The whole variable domain, filled in from reference TRBV28 and TRBJ2-2, reads DVKVTQSSRYLVKRTGEKVFLECVQDMDHENMFWYRQDPGLGLRLIYFSYDVKMKEKGDIPEGYSVSREKKERFSLILESASTNQTSMYLCASSLFQGSNTGELFFGEGSRLTVL.

V usage is TRBV13 and J usage is TRBJ2-5; a possible D gene is TRBD1 (5 bases). Trimming took off 8 bases at V and 1 base at J, with 11 bases between the two ends. The CDR3 extends over 13 amino acids. Germline CDR1 reads PRHDT; CDR2 reads FYEKMQ (reference sequence). This chain's CDR3 is CASGHSLQETQYF. CDR3 nucleotides: TGTGCCAGCGGACATAGTCTCCAAGAGACCCAGTACTTC.

This clone is a singleton in its sample. This CDR3 is also generated by other DNA sequences in the sample. The CDR3 nucleotides are TGTGCCAGTAGCATACAGGGGGGTCAGCCCCAGCATTTT. Translating it yields CASSIQGGQPQHF. V usage is TRBV19 and J usage is TRBJ1-5, with 8 positions matching TRBD1. Germline V gene data show CDR1 as LNHDA and CDR2 as SQIVND (reference sequence). The CDR3 spans 13 residues. The trim removed 6 bases at V and 6 bases at J, leaving 4 bases unmatched.

This clone was recorded only once. The V call is TRBV25-1, the J call TRBJ1-2, with 8 nucleotides matching TRBD1. V lost 4 bases, J lost 6 bases, and 4 bases stayed unmatched. The germline gives CDR1 MGHDK, CDR2 SYGVNS. The CDR3 runs to 13 residues. Here the CDR3 reads CASSVSGGNGYTF. In DNA, the CDR3 is TGTGCCAGCAGTGTGTCAGGGGGCAATGGCTACACCTTC.

In its sample, this clone was seen once. The rearrangement uses TRBV6-5 and TRBJ2-7, with a tentative D call TRBD1 (5 bases). V lost 0 bases and J 1 base, leaving 7 bases between the germline ends. CDR3 length: 14 residues. Per germline, CDR1 MNHEY and CDR2 SVGAGI. The CDR3 loop is CASSYSGQSYEQYF. Written as DNA, the CDR3 is TGTGCCAGCAGTTACTCCGGACAATCCTACGAGCAGTACTTC.

CDR3 amino acids: CASSVGEDYSYEQYF. The CDR3 DNA reads as TGTGCCAGTTCCGTGGGGGAGGACTACTCCTACGAGCAGTACTTC. The chain combines TRBV5-4 with TRBJ2-7, with D maybe TRBD2 (6 bases). Trimming removed 8 bases at V and 0 bases at J, with 18 bases between. In germline, CDR1 is SGHNT, CDR2 YYREEE (reference sequence). The CDR3 length is 15 residues.

Details on this clone: This specimen includes other DNA sequences encoding the same CDR3. This chain connects TRBV9 to TRBJ1-1, with 7 bases lining up with TRBD1. This CDR3 spans 13 amino acids. J was trimmed by 5 bases and V by 1 base; bases with no gene match: 2. Germline CDR1 is SGDLS and CDR2 is YYNGEE. CDR3: CASSVTTGTEAFF. As DNA, the CDR3 is TGTGCCAGCAGCGTAACGACAGGGACTGAAGCTTTCTTT.

The chain employs TRBV28 and TRBJ2-1, with a possible D match to TRBD2 (7 bases). V shed 3 bases and J shed 10 bases, with 22 bases lying between them. The CDR3 contains 16 residues. Germline V lookup: CDR1 MDHEN, CDR2 SYDVKM. The CDR3 bases are TGTGCCAGCAGTTTCATTTTGGCGGGGGCTTATGCGGAGCAGTTCTTC. Encoded protein: CASSFILAGAYAEQFF.

The gene calls are TRBV3-1 (or the pseudogene TRBV3-2) and TRBJ2-4, with a weak D call TRBD1 (5 bases). V was trimmed by 0 bases and J by 5 bases, leaving 11 bases between them. Per the germline V gene, CDR1 is LGHDT and CDR2 is YNNKEL (reference sequence). CDR3 length: 15 amino acids. CDR3 sequence (DNA): TGTGCCAGCAGCCAAGATCTCAGACAGCAAAACATTCAGTACTTC. Amino acids: CASSQDLRQQNIQYF.

CDR3 sequence: CASSSRLAGGSTTGELFF. In DNA form, the CDR3 reads TGCGCCAGCAGTTCTAGACTAGCGGGGGGGTCGACCACCGGGGAGCTGTTTTTT. The chain links TRBV5-1 to TRBJ2-2; 14 bases are a match to TRBD2. Germline values: CDR1 SGHRS, CDR2 YFSETQ. The CDR3 is 18 amino acids. With 5 bases clipped from V and 4 bases from J, the junction kept 10 bases outside the gene matches.